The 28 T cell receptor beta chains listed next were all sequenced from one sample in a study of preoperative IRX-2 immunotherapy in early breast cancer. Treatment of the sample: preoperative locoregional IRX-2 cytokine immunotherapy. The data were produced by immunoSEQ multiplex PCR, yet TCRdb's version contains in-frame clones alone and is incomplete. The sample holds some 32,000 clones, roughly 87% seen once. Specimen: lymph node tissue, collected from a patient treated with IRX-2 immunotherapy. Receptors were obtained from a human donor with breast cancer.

DNA for the CDR3: TGTGCCAGCAGTTTATTGGGGCTCACAGATACGCAGTATTTT. Amino acid sequence: CASSLLGLTDTQYF. The chain combines TRBV28 with TRBJ2-3; a weak D match, TRBD1 (5 bases). The CDR3 extends over 14 amino acids. Trimming cost V 1 base and J 2 bases, with 7 bases left between them. Per the germline V gene, CDR1 is MDHEN and CDR2 is SYDVKM.

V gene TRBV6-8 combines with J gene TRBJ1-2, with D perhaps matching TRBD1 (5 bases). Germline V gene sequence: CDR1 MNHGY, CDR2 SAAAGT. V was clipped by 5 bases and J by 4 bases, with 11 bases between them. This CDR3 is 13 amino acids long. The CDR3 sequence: CASSPDTVYGYTF. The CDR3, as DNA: TGTGCCAGCAGTCCGGACACTGTCTATGGCTACACCTTC.

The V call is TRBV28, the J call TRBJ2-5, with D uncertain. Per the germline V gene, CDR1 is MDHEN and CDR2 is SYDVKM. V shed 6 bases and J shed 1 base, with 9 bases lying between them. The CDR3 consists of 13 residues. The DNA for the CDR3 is TGTGCCAGCAGCTTTGGACCCCAAGAGACCCAGTACTTC. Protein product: CASSFGPQETQYF.

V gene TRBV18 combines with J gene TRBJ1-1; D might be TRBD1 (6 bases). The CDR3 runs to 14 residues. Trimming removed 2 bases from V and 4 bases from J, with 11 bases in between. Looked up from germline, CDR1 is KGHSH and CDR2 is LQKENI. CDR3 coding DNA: TGTGCCAGCTCACCAGGGGGGGCTGGCACTGAAGCTTTCTTT. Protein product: CASSPGGAGTEAFF.

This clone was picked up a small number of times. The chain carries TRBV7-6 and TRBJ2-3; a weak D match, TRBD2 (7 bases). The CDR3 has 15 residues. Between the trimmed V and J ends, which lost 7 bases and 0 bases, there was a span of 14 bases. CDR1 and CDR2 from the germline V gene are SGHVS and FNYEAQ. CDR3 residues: CASMGGRLSTDTQYF. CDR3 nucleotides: TGTGCCAGCATGGGGGGGCGCTTGAGCACAGATACGCAGTATTTT.

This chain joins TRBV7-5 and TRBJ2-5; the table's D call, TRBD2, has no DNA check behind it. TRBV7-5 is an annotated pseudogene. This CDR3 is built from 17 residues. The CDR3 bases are TGTGCCAGCAGCCGTGGGACTAGCGGGAGCGGGGGAGGGGAGCAGTACTTC. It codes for CASSRGTSGSGGGEQYF.

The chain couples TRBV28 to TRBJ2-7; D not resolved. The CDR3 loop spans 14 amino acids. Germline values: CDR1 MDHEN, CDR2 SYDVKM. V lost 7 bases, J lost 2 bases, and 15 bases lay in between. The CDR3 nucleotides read TGTGCCAGCACCATCCCATGGGCACCCTACGAGCAGTACTTC. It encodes CASTIPWAPYEQYF.

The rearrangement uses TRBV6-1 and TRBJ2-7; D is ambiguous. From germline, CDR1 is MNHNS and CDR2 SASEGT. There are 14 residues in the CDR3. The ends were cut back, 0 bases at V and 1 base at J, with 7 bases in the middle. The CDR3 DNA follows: TGTGCCAGCAGTGAAGCGGCTACATCCTACGAGCAGTACTTC. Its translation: CASSEAATSYEQYF.

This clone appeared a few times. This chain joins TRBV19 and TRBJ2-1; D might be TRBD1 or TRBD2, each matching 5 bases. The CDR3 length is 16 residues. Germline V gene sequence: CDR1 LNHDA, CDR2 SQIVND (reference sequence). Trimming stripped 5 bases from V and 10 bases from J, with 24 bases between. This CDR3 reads CASSPGGSGRLTEQFF. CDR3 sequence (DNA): TGTGCCAGTAGTCCAGGCGGGTCGGGGCGCCTTACCGAGCAGTTCTTC.

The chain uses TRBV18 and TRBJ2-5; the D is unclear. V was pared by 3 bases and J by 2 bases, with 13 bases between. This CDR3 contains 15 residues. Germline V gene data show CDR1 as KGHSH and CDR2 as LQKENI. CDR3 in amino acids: CASSPVSGLQETQYF. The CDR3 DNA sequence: TGTGCCAGCTCACCGGTTTCGGGCTTACAAGAGACCCAGTACTTC. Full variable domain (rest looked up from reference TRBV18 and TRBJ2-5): NAGVMQNPRHLVRRRGQEARLRCSPMKGHSHVYWYRQLPEEGLKFMVYLQKENIIDESGMPKERFSAEFPKEGPSILRIQQVVRGDSAAYFCASSPVSGLQETQYFGPGTRLLVL.

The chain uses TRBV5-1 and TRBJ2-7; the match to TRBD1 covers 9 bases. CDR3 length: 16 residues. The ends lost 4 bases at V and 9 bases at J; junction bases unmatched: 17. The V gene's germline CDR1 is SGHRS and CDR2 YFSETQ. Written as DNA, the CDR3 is TGCGCCAGCAGCCAGACGGTGGACAGGGGCCCGGGGGGGCAGTACTTC. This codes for CASSQTVDRGPGGQYF.

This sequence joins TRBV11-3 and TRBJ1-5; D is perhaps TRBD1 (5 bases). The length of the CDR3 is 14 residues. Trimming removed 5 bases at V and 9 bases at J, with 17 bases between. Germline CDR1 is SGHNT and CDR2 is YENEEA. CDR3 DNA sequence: TGTGCCAGCAGCCCGGGACGGACTAGCGGGCCCCAGCATTTT. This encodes CASSPGRTSGPQHF.

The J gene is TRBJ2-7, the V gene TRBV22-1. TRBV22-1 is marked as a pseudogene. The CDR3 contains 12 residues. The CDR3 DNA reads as TGTGCCAGCAGTTTATTGGGCTACGAGCAGTACTTC. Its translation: CASSLLGYEQYF.

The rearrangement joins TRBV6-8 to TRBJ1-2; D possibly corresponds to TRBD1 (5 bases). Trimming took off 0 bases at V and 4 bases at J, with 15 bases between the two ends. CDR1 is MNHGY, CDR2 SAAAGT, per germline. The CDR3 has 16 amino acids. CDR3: CASSYSAGSGPYGYTF. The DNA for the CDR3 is TGTGCCAGCAGTTACTCGGCAGGGAGCGGGCCCTATGGCTACACCTTC.

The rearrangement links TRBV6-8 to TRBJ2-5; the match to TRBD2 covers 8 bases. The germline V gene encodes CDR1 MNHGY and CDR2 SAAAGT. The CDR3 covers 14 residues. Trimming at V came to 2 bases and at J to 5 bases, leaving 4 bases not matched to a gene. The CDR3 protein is CASSYGSGAETQYF. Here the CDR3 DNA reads TGTGCCAGCAGTTACGGTAGCGGGGCTGAGACCCAGTACTTC.

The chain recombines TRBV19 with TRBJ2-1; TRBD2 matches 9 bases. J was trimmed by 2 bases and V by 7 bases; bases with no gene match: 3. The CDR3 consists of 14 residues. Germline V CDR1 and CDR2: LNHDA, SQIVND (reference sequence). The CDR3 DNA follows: TGTGCCAGTACGCGCGGGAGGGCCTACAATGAGCAGTTCTTC. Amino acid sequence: CASTRGRAYNEQFF.

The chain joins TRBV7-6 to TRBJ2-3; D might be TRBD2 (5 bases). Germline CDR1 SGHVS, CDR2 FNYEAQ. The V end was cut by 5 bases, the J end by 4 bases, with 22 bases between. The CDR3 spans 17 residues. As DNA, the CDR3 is TGTGCCAGCAGCCGCACCTTGGGTAGCGCCGTCCCAGATACGCAGTATTTT. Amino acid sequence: CASSRTLGSAVPDTQYF.

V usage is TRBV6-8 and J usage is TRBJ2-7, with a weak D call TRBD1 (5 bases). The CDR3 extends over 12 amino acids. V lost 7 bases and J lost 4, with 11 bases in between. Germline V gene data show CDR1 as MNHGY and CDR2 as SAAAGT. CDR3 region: CASKSAGYEQYF. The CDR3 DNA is TGTGCCAGCAAATCGGCAGGGTACGAGCAGTACTTC.

CDR3: CASSLVGREQTQYF. CDR3 bases: TGTGCCAGCAGCTTAGTTGGGAGGGAACAGACCCAGTACTTC. The chain couples TRBV7-5 to TRBJ2-5; the D call TRBD2 from the table was never checked on the DNA. TRBV7-5 corresponds to a pseudogene. The CDR3 spans 14 residues.

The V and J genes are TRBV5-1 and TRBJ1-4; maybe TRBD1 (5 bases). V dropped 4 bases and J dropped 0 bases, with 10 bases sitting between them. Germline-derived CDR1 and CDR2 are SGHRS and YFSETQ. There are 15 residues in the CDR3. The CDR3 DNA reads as TGCGCCAGCAGCATTGGGACCACAACTAATGAAAAACTGTTTTTT. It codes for CASSIGTTTNEKLFF.

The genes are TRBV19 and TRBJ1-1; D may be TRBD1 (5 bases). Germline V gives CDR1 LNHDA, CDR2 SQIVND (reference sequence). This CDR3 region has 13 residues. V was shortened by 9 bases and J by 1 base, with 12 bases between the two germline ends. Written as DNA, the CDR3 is TGTGCCAGCCTGGTTGGGGGGAACACTGAAGCTTTCTTT. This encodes CASLVGGNTEAFF.

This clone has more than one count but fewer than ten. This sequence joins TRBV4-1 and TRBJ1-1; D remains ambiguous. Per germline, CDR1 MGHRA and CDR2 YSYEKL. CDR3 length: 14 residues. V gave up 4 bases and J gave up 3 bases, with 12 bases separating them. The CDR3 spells CASSLSQTHTEAFF. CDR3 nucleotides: TGCGCCAGCAGCCTCTCCCAGACTCACACTGAAGCTTTCTTT.

CDR3: CASSPGGSGIDEQYF. CDR3 in DNA: TGTGCCAGCTCACCCGGGGGGAGCGGGATCGACGAGCAGTACTTC. V usage is TRBV18 and J usage is TRBJ2-7; TRBD2 aligns across 7 bases. Trimming took 3 bases from V and 5 from J; bases not matched to a gene: 10. The germline V gene has CDR1 KGHSH and CDR2 LQKENI. The CDR3 has 15 amino acids.

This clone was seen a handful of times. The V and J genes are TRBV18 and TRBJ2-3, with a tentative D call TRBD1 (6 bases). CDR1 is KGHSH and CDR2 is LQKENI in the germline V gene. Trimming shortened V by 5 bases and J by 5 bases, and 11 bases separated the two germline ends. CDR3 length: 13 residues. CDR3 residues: CASSLQGEDTQYF. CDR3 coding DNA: TGTGCCAGCTCATTACAGGGTGAAGATACGCAGTATTTT.

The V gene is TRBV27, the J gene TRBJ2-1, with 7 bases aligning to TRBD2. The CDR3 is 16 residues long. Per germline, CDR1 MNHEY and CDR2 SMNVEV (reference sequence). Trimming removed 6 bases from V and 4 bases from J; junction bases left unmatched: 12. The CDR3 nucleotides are TGTGCCAGCAGCATAACTGGGCGCGGGGGTTACAATGAGCAGTTCTTC. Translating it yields CASSITGRGGYNEQFF.

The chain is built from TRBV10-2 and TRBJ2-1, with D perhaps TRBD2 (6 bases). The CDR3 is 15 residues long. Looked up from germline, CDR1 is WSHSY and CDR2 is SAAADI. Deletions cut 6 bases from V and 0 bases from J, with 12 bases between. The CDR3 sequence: CASSGDFGSYNEQFF. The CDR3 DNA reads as TGCGCCAGCAGCGGGGACTTCGGCTCCTACAATGAGCAGTTCTTC.

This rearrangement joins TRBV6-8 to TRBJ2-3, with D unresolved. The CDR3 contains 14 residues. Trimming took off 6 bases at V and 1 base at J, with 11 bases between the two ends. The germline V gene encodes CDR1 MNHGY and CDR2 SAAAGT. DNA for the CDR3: TGTGCCAGCAGCACCGGCCTTCGCACAGATACGCAGTATTTT. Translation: CASSTGLRTDTQYF.

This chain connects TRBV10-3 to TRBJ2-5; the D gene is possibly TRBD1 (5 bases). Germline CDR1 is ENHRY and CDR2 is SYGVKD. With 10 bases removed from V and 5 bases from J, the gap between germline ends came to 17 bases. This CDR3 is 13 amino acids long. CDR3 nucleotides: TGTGCCAGCGTAAATTTCCCAGGGGAGACCCAGTACTTC. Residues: CASVNFPGETQYF.